The clone carrying this T cell receptor beta chain was counted once. Its matching antigen is unknown. The data belong to a study of lymphopenia after photon versus proton radiotherapy. Notes on the study in general: After lymphocyte nadir, photon-treated repertoires showed oligoclonal expansion, especially CD8+ Temra. Under photons, naive T cells and diversity fell while effector/memory populations rose. Larger post-nadir TCR diversity loss correlated inversely with survival in deceased patients.

CDR1 is SGDLS, CDR2 YYNGEE, per germline. The CDR3 has 14 amino acids. V was shortened by 4 bases and J by 0 bases, with 8 bases between the two germline ends. Some clones are missing from TCRdb's copy, which holds only in-frame ones; the method was immunoSEQ multiplex PCR. The table records about 160,000 clones, 75% to 90% of them present only once. The material sequenced was peripheral blood, taken from a patient treated with photon-based radiotherapy. This clonotype originated in a man aged 45-65 years with gastric cancer. This sequence joins TRBV9 and TRBJ1-5; D is unresolved. CDR3 bases: TGTGCCAGCAGCCCCTCGGGTAGCAATCAGCCCCAGCATTTT. Encoded protein: CASSPSGSNQPQHF.